This TCR beta chain was sequenced during a study of cytomegalovirus exposure and HLA in healthy donors (dated by TCRdb to about 2017). The study in broad terms: An earlier analysis of 587 of the donors reported 276 Gb of sequence data and around 110 million unique TCR beta sequences obtained from about 179 million T cells. Approximately 300 gigabases of sequencing data and approximately 92 million unique TCR sequences made up an early release that covered about 640 HLA-typed donors. Of the approximately 400 genotyped donors, about 80% fell in the genetic ancestry cluster associated with self-reported Caucasian donors. The aim of the study was to test whether cataloging public T cell receptors could identify signatures of past pathogen exposure. The study profiled the T cell repertoires of under 700 subjects by immunosequencing and related them to cytomegalovirus serostatus. Besides the first cohort of 550 to 750 subjects, a separate validation cohort made up of about 120 different subjects was used. High-throughput TCR immunosequencing, statistical association of individual TCRs with disease status, and machine learning were combined to predict cytomegalovirus infection status. A later analysis re-examined previously published TCR beta repertoires from 500 to 700 donors and added high-resolution HLA genotyping to investigate patterns of TCR occurrence. Rather than drawing on any new phenotypic data, the later analysis identified candidate immune exposures from TCR beta sequences and the way those sequences occurred across donors. To decide whether each TCR beta V gene segment behaved as functional or pseudogenic, an earlier analysis of 587 of the donors relied on high-throughput TCR beta sequencing. Donor age, sex, ethnicity and CMV serostatus were compiled alongside the repertoire data. In a later genetic analysis, genome-wide SNP genotypes for about three fifths of the 666 donors were used, and that subset was treated as a discovery cohort. All discovery cohort repertoires had been generated using a single sequencing platform. Both class I and class II loci were covered by HLA typing, at four-digit resolution. The number of typed donors differed by locus: about 629-640 for A, B, C, DRB1 and DQB1; 500 to 550 for DQA1; some 610 for DPA1; and roughly 450 for DPB1. About five DR-DQ haplotypes were handled as single units for association and clustering, since linkage in the cohort was strong. Among roughly 400 genotyped donors of the cohort, an average of about 240,000 unique TCR beta nucleotide sequences were sequenced per donor, roughly a sixth of them non-productive.

The cohort was made up of several hundred healthy bone marrow donors. All cohort members were sampled while nominally healthy, although unrecorded immune exposures were likely present. The donor was CMV seronegative and belonged to the group of several hundred seronegative cohort members. Every donor gave a peripheral blood sample, and the peripheral blood mononuclear cells from that sample were used for TCR beta sequencing. The Qiagen DNeasy Blood Extraction Kit was used to extract genomic DNA from the blood cell samples. Library generation was performed with the immunoSEQ multiplex PCR assay. A mixture of 60 forward primers for TCR Vbeta segments and 13 reverse primers for TCR Jbeta segments was used in the multiplex PCR. The CDR3 region of rearranged TCR beta genes was amplified from genomic DNA by a multiplex PCR assay. Amplified TCR beta libraries were sequenced as 87-base-pair reads on the Illumina HiSeq System. From the authors' description of their analysis: A later analysis counted some 80 million unique TCR beta chains across the 700 or so repertoires, and around 9.9 million of these chains were shared by at least two donors. A nearest-neighbor algorithm error-corrected the raw reads and collapsed the reads into unique sequences, merging closely related sequences to remove PCR and sequencing errors. Alignment of CDR3 sequences to IMGT reference sequences was used to assign V, D and J gene segments. For a sequence to be retained, at least a six-nucleotide match to both a V gene segment and a J gene segment was required. A rearrangement counted as productive if the CDR3 had no stop codons and remained in frame with V and J, and every other rearrangement counted as non-productive. CDR3 was defined by IMGT convention, running from the second conserved V-encoded cysteine to the conserved J-encoded phenylalanine. Sequences without an unambiguous match to a single V gene segment were excluded from the earlier analysis of about 600 of the donors. An earlier analysis of 587 of the donors classified V segments as functional when productive rearrangements were above 56.7% and as segregating when the standard deviation between donors was above 5%. To diagnose cytomegalovirus status from the catalog of TCR beta chain sequences, a statistical classification framework was built. In a later analysis, TCR nucleotide sequences were compared against IMGT/GENE-DB human TR gene sequences so that V and J genes could be assigned. In a later analysis, CDR3 sequences and most-parsimonious VDJ recombination scenarios were assigned using the TCRdist pipeline. In a later analysis, each TCR beta chain was defined by its CDR3 amino acid sequence together with its V-gene family, and reads without a unique V-gene family were excluded. As a way to deal with suspected cross-contamination and a sequencing artifact, a later analysis dropped approximately 590 nucleotide sequences that were highly shared and had low generation probability. In a later analysis, a clonal expansion index for each public chain was calculated from normalized within-repertoire ranks of inferred template counts. In a later analysis, generation probabilities were computed using a VDJ recombination model fitted to out-of-frame rearrangements, and the results were checked against IGoR. In a later analysis, TCR-TCR, TCR-HLA and TCR-CMV co-occurrence was scored with hypergeometric tests, and a repertoire-size bias correction was applied to TCR pairs. A later analysis estimated false discovery rates by permuting HLA or CMV assignments 20 times. In a later analysis, co-occurring TCRs were grouped using DBSCAN, and TCRdist sequence similarity was added for clustering within HLA-allele-positive subsets. For co-occurrence clustering, repertoires with fewer than 30,000 or more than 120,000 public chains were excluded, along with a handful of repertoires with anomalous nucleotide sharing. Here the immuneACCESS table is served through TCRdb, limited to in-frame sequences with V and J called. Missing clones are a known gap in these copies; in checked studies unresolved V genes cover under half, and the rest lacks a known reason. V, J and clone size were drawn from that table, and D and trimming were deduced from the DNA. The table for this sample shows under 150,000 clones. 1.5% to 1.7% of the sample is held by the ten biggest clonotypes.

Overall study results and their limits: In a later analysis, TCR association rates were found to vary across HLA loci, with the most associated TCRs seen for DRB1 alleles and the fewest for HLA-C alleles. An earlier analysis of approximately 590 of the donors showed that most TCR beta V segments appeared in productive rearrangements either about 90% or about 30% of the time, which broadly matched IMGT annotations. The study gave a list of about 170 TCR beta chains associated with cytomegalovirus. In both the original and validation cohorts, the classifier was reported to diagnose cytomegalovirus status with high specificity and sensitivity. HLA typing was unavailable for some donors at each locus, so association tests used only the typed subset. A later analysis associated about 17,000 TCR beta sequences with specific HLA alleles at a false discovery rate of 0.05. While some public TCRs were present in many individuals, most TCR sequences turned up only very rarely across donors. Because counts were too low, more than 15 rarely observed V segments, including chromosome 9 orphons, were excluded from the earlier analysis of 587 of the donors. In a later analysis, several top co-occurrence clusters were reported to appear linked to parvovirus B19, influenza, CMV and Epstein-Barr virus. It was suggested by the authors that the approach could potentially be generalized to other disease states and immunological phenotypes. An association between a missense DCLRE1C variant and V-gene and J-gene trimming of TCR beta chains was found in a later genetic analysis and replicated in an independent cohort. Sequencing depth was assumed to be roughly uniform across donors in the presence/absence analyses, though that assumption may not hold. A further reported finding was that TCR beta sequences accurately predicted the HLA-A and HLA-B alleles for most subjects in the first cohort. A few of the identified cytomegalovirus-associated TCR beta chains were confirmed in vitro to be specific for cytomegalovirus antigens. The only immune exposure information available for the cohort was CMV serostatus. In a later analysis, most CMV-associated TCR beta chains were found to appear HLA-restricted, with HLA associations seemingly driven largely by CMV exposure. Only TCR beta chains were sequenced in this cohort, and the absence of alpha or paired-chain data limited detectable features. Compared with equally common non-associated chains, HLA-associated TCR beta chains in a later analysis were more clonally expanded and had lower generation probabilities. Linkage disequilibrium might explain the correlated functional status among segregating V segments, but an unknown experimental factor could not be ruled out. A cluster of highly shared sequence variants was judged likely to represent a technical artifact of the sequencing pipeline. In a later genetic analysis, fewer N-insertions in productive TCRs were reported among donors in an Asian-associated ancestry cluster than the approximately 670-donor mean. Some IMGT-functional V segments, including TRBV6-2 and TRBV6-3, could not be distinguished by the 87-base-pair reads and were therefore excluded. Strong co-occurrence of HLA alleles, especially DR and DQ, made assigning TCR associations to individual alleles difficult.

V sheds 11 bases and J sheds 1 base, leaving 13 bases between their ends. CDR1 is given as ENHRY and CDR2 as SYGVKD, both from the germline V gene. CDR3 length: 13 amino acids, cysteine to phenylalanine. Only CDR3 DNA remains: 39 bases, in frame from the first base. In the case of this clone: What antigen it recognizes has not been identified.

The sequenced sample consisted of PBMCs. The chain is made from TRBV10-3 and TRBJ2-3; perhaps TRBD2 is the D gene, with 5 bases matching. This TCR derives from a woman in her 40s in good health and CMV-seronegative. CDR3 region: CAAGGRGTDTQYF. The sequenced DNA: TGTGCCGCCGGTGGGAGAGGCACAGATACGCAGTATTTT.